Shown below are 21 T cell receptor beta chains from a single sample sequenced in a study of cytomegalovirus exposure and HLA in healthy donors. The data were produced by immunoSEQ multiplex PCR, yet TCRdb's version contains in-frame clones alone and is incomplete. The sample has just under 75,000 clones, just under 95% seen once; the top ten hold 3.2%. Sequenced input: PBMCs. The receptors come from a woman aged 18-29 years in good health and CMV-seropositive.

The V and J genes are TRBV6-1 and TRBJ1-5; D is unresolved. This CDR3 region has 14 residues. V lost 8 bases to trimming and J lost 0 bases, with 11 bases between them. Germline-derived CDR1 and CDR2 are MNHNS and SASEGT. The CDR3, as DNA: TGTGCCAGCGGGAGTGGTTATAGCAATCAGCCCCAGCATTTT. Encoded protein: CASGSGYSNQPQHF.

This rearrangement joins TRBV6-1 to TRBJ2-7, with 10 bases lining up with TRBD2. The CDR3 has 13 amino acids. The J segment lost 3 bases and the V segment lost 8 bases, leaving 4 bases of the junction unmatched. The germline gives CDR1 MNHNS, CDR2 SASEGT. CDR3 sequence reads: CASQRGGLYEQYF. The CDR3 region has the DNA TGTGCCAGCCAGCGGGGGGGCCTCTACGAGCAGTACTTC.

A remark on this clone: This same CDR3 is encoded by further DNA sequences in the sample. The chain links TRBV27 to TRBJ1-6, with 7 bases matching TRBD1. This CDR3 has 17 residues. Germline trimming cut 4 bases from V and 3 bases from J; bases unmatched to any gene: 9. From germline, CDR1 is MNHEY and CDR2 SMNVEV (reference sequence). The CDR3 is CASSSKYTGVYNSPLHF. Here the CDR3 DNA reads TGTGCCAGCAGTTCCAAATACACAGGGGTCTATAATTCACCCCTCCACTTT.

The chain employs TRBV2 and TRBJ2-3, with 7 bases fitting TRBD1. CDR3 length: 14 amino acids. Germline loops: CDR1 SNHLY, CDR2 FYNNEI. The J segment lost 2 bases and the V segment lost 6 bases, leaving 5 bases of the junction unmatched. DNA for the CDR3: TGTGCCAGCAGGGGACAGTTCGACACAGATACGCAGTATTTT. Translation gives CASRGQFDTDTQYF.

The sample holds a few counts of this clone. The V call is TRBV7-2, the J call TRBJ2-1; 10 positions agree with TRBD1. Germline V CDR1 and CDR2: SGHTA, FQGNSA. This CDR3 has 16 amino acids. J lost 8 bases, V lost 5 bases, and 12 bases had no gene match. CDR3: CASSRDVTGGSYEQFF. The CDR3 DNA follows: TGTGCCAGCAGCCGAGACGTGACAGGGGGCTCGTATGAGCAGTTCTTC.

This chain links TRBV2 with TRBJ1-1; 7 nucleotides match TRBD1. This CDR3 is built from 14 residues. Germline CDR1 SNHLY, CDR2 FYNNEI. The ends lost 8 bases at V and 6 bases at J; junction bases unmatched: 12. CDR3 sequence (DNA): TGTGCCAGCGACCGACAGGGTGGGTTTTCTGAAGCTTTCTTT. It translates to CASDRQGGFSEAFF.

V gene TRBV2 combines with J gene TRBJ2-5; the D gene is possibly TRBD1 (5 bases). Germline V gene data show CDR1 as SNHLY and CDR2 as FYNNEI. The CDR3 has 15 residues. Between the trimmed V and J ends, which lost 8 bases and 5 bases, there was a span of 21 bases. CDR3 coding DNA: TGTGCCAGCGATCAGGAACAGGATCTGTGGGAGACCCAGTACTTC. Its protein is CASDQEQDLWETQYF.

For the CDR3, the DNA is TGTGCCAGCAGCTCCGGACTAGCGGGAGGAGGGTCCTACAATGAGCAGTTCTTC. Its translation: CASSSGLAGGGSYNEQFF. The chain is built from TRBV7-6 and TRBJ2-1, with TRBD2 matching over 14 bases. The trim removed 4 bases at V and 1 base at J, leaving 6 bases unmatched. CDR1 is SGHVS, CDR2 FNYEAQ, per germline. This CDR3 is built from 18 residues.

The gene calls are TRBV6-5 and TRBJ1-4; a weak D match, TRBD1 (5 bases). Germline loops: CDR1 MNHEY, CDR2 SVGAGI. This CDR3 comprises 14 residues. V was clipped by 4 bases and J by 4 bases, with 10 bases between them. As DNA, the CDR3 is TGTGCCAGCAGTTTAAGGGGAAATAATGAAAAACTGTTTTTT. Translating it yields CASSLRGNNEKLFF.

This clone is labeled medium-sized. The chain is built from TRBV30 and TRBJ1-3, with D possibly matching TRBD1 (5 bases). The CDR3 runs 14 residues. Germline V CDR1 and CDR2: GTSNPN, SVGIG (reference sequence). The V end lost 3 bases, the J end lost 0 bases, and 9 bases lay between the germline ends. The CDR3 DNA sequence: TGTGCCTGGAGGGGGGGGAGCTCTGGAAACACCATATATTTT. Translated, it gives CAWRGGSSGNTIYF.

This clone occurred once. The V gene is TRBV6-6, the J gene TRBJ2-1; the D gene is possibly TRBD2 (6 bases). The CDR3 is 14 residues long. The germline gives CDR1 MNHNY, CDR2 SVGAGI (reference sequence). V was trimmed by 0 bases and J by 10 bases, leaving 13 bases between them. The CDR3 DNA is TGTGCCAGCAGTTACTCGTTGGGGACTGCCGAGCAGTTCTTC. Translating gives CASSYSLGTAEQFF.

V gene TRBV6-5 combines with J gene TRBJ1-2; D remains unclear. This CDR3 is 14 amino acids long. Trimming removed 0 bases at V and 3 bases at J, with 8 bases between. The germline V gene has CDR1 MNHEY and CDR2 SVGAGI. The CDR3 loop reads CASSYSRWDYGYTF. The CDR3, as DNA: TGTGCCAGCAGTTACTCGAGGTGGGACTATGGCTACACCTTC.

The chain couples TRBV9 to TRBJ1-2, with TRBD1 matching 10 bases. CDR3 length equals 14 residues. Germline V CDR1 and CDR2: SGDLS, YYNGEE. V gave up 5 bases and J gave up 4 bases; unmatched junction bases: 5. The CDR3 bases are TGTGCCAGCAGAGGGGACAGGGGCGGCTATGGCTACACCTTC. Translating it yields CASRGDRGGYGYTF. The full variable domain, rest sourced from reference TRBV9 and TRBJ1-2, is DSGVTQTPKHLITATGQRVTLRCSPRSGDLSVYWYQQSLDQGLQFLIQYYNGEERAKGNILERFSAQQFPDLHSELNLSSLELGDSALYFCASRGDRGGYGYTFGSGTRLTVV.

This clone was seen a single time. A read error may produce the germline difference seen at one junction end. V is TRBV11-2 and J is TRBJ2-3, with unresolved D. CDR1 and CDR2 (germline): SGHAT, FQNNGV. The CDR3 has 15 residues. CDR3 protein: CASSSRVSGTDTQYF. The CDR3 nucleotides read TGTGCCAGCAGCTCCCGGGTCTCCGGCACTGATACGCAGTATTTT.

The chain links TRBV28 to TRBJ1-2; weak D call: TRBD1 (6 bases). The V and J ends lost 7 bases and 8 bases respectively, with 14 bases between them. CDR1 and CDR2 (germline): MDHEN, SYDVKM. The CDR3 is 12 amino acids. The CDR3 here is CASTQRGGGYTF. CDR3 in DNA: TGTGCCAGCACTCAGAGGGGGGGAGGCTACACCTTC.

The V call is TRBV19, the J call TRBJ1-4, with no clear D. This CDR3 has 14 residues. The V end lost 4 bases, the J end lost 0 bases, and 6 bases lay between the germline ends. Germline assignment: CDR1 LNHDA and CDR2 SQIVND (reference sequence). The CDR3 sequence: CASSKPTTNEKLFF. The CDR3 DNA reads TGTGCCAGTAGTAAGCCTACAACTAATGAAAAACTGTTTTTT.

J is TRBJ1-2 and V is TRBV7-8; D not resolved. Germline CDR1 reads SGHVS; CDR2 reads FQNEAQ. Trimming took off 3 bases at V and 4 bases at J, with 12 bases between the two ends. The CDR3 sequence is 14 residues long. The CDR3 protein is CASSFRHGPYGYTF. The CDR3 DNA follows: TGTGCCAGCAGCTTCAGGCATGGTCCCTATGGCTACACCTTC.

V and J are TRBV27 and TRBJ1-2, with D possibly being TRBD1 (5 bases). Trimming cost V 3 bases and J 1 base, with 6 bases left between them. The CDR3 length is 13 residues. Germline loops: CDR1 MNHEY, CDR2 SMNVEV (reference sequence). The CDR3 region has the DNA TGTGCCAGCAGTTTTCAGGGTAACTATGGCTACACCTTC. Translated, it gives CASSFQGNYGYTF.

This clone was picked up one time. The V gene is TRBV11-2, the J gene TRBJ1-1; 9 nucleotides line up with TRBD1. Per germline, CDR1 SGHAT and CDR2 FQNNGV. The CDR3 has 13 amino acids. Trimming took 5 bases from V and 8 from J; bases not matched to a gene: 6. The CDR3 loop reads CASSAGTGREAFF. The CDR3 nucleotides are TGTGCCAGCAGCGCCGGGACAGGGAGAGAAGCTTTCTTT.

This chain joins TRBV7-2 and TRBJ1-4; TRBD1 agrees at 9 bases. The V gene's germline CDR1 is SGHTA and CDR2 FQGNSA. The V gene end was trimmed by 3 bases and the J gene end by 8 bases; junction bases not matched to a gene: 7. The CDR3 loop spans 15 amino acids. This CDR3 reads CASSLDRGSWEKLFF. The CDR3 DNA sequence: TGTGCCAGCAGCTTGGACAGGGGCAGCTGGGAAAAACTGTTTTTT.

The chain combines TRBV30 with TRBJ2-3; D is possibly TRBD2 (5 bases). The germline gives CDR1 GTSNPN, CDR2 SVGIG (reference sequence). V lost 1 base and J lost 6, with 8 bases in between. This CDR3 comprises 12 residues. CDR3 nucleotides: TGTGCCTGGAGTGGAGGGCGGGATACGCAGTATTTT. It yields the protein CAWSGGRDTQYF.